Listed below are T cell receptor beta chains from one sample, sequenced in a study of T cell repertoires in cytomegalovirus infection. TCRdb recomputed calls from the reads with MiXCR, one row per CDR3 protein. The data show 160,000 or so distinct CDR3 sequences, with roughly 20% seen just once and under 30% held by the top ten. The antigens of these receptors remain unknown. The sequenced sample was CD8+ T cells from cultured PBMCs, obtained from culture after CMV antigen stimulation. These receptors all stem from a human donor in good health (CMV status not recorded). Some clones in this sample may be carry-over from other donors' samples. Both conserved end residues are part of each CDR3. A D gene is named only where the DNA matches it firmly. The size field is filled for only some rows; it gives once, few, many or a size class.

clone size,J gene,D gene,V gene,CDR3 DNA,CDR3 protein
.,TRBJ1-2,TRBD1,TRBV12-3/TRBV12-4,TGTGCCAGCAATACACAGGGGGCAGATGGCTACACCTTC,CASNTQGADGYTF
.,TRBJ2-3,.,TRBV12-3/TRBV12-4,TGTGTCAGCACCAGAGGGGGCACAGATACGCAGTATTTT,CVSTRGGTDTQYF
.,TRBJ1-5,TRBD1,TRBV19,TGTGCCAGTAGTATAGATTCTTCCGGGACAGGGTTGTTAAATCAGCCCCAGCATTTT,CASSIDSSGTGLLNQPQHF
few,TRBJ2-1,.,TRBV7-2,TGTGCCAGCAGCTCACGGACGGACGGCTACAATGAGCAGTTCTTC,CASSSRTDGYNEQFF
.,TRBJ2-2,.,TRBV11-2,TGTGCCAGCAGCGCTAGTCGGGACAAGGGGATAGGGGAGCTGTTTTTT,CASSASRDKGIGELFF
.,TRBJ2-7,.,TRBV4-1,TGCGCCAGCAGCCAAGACAGCTCCTACGAGCAGTACTTC,CASSQDSSYEQYF
.,TRBJ2-7,.,TRBV5-1,TGCGCCAGCAGCTTAAGACAGGTTTCCTACGAGCAGTACTTC,CASSLRQVSYEQYF
few,TRBJ2-7,TRBD1,TRBV7-6,TGTGCCAGCAGCGCAAGACAGGGATTTGTATACGAGCAGTACTTC,CASSARQGFVYEQYF
.,TRBJ1-1,TRBD1,TRBV29-1,TGCAGCGTAGATACAGGGGCCTCCACTGAAGCTTTCTTT,CSVDTGASTEAFF
few,TRBJ1-5,.,TRBV28,TGTGCCAGCAGCCAGAGTGCACAGGGTACAGTCAGCAATCAGCCCCAGCATTTT,CASSQSAQGTVSNQPQHF
.,TRBJ1-5,.,TRBV6-1,TGTGCCAGCAGTGAATGGCCAGGCCAAGGAGGCAATCAGCCCCAGCATTTT,CASSEWPGQGGNQPQHF
medium-sized,TRBJ2-7,.,TRBV12-3/TRBV12-4,TGTGCCAGCAGTTTAGCGGGGAGCTCCTACGAGCAGTACTTC,CASSLAGSSYEQYF
few,TRBJ2-6,.,TRBV19,TGTGCCAGTACCGTGGACGGGGGTTCTGGGGCCAACGTCCTGACTTTC,CASTVDGGSGANVLTF
.,TRBJ2-2,TRBD1,TRBV7-2,TGTGCCAGCAGCCGAACAGGGGGTCCGACCGGGGAGCTGTTTTTT,CASSRTGGPTGELFF
.,TRBJ2-1,.,TRBV5-6,TGTGCCAGCAGCTTGGCGAGGGCCTCCTACAATGAGCAGTTCTTC,CASSLARASYNEQFF
.,TRBJ1-6,TRBD1,TRBV6-1,TGTGCCAGCAGCAATCGACAGGGGATAGGTAATTCACCCCTCCACTTT,CASSNRQGIGNSPLHF
.,TRBJ2-5,TRBD1,TRBV7-6,TGTGCCAGCAGCTTAATTTCAGGGGGCTGGGATGAGACCCAGTACTTC,CASSLISGGWDETQYF
few,TRBJ1-1,TRBD1,TRBV7-6,TGTGCCAGCAGCTGGGAAGGACAGGGGAGGGCGGAAGCTTTCTTT,CASSWEGQGRAEAFF
few,TRBJ2-3,TRBD2,TRBV7-2,TGTGCCAGCAGCTCGACTAGCGGCACTAGCACAGATACGCAGTATTTT,CASSSTSGTSTDTQYF
.,TRBJ2-7,.,TRBV5-3,TGTGCCAGCAGCTTGAATGGCCGCGAGCAGTACTTC,CASSLNGREQYF
.,TRBJ2-3,TRBD1,TRBV28,TGTGCCAGCAAAACAGATCTGGGACAGCCTAGCACAGATACGCAGTATTTT,CASKTDLGQPSTDTQYF
.,TRBJ2-7,.,TRBV11-2,TGTGCCAGCAGCTCTTGGACGGTCTCCTACGAGCAGTACTTC,CASSSWTVSYEQYF
.,TRBJ1-1,.,TRBV12-3/TRBV12-4,TGTGCCAGCAGATTAAAAGGAGGCACTGAAGCTTTCTTT,CASRLKGGTEAFF
few,TRBJ1-2,.,TRBV12-3/TRBV12-4,TGTGCCAGCAGTTTGAGGCAGGGGAGGCCTAACTATGGCTACACCTTC,CASSLRQGRPNYGYTF
few,TRBJ1-2,.,TRBV7-2,TGTGCCAGCAGCTCAGGTTTCGACAACTATGGCTACACCTTC,CASSSGFDNYGYTF
few,TRBJ1-6,.,TRBV7-9,TGTGCCAGCAGCCAATCTTCAGGGGAATCACCCCTCCACTTT,CASSQSSGESPLHF
.,TRBJ1-2,.,TRBV7-6,TGTGCCAGTAGCTCGCCGGGTTATGAAGGCTACACCTTC,CASSSPGYEGYTF
few,TRBJ2-7,.,TRBV28,TGTGCCAGCAGACAGGACGGTACCTACGAGCAGTACTTC,CASRQDGTYEQYF
.,TRBJ1-5,.,TRBV6-2/TRBV6-3,TGTGCCAGCGACCAGGGAAATCAGCCCCAGCATTTT,CASDQGNQPQHF
few,TRBJ2-1,TRBD2,TRBV7-9,TGTGCCAGCAGCTCCTACTGGACTAGCGGGGGACCCGACAATGAGCAGTTCTTC,CASSSYWTSGGPDNEQFF
few,TRBJ2-2,.,TRBV7-2,TGTGCCAGCAGCTTAGTGCCAGGGCGGGACACCGGGGAGCTGTTTTTT,CASSLVPGRDTGELFF
few,TRBJ2-7,TRBD1,TRBV5-6,TGTGCCAGCAGCACCGGGACAGATTACTACGAGCAGTACTTC,CASSTGTDYYEQYF
.,TRBJ2-1,.,TRBV20-1,TGCAGTGCTACTCGGGAGACCTACAATGAGCAGTTCTTC,CSATRETYNEQFF
.,TRBJ2-7,TRBD2,TRBV4-3,TGCGCCAGCAGCCAGCAATTAGCGGGGACGTTCTCCTACGAGCAGTACTTC,CASSQQLAGTFSYEQYF
many,TRBJ1-4,.,TRBV12-3/TRBV12-4,TGTGCCACCCAGAAGACAGGCCAGTATGAAAAACTGTTTTTT,CATQKTGQYEKLFF
few,TRBJ1-6,.,TRBV12-3/TRBV12-4,TGTGCCAGCAGTCCCCGGGGAGGGGATTCACCCCTCCACTTT,CASSPRGGDSPLHF
many,TRBJ1-2,TRBD1,TRBV7-8,TGTGCCAGCAGCGACCCCGGGACAGCATATGGCTACACCTTC,CASSDPGTAYGYTF
.,TRBJ1-5,.,TRBV11-2,TGTGCCCCCCCGGACACACATAGCAATCAGCCCCAGCATTTT,CAPPDTHSNQPQHF
.,TRBJ2-1,.,TRBV5-6,TGTGCCAGCAGCGGTGAGGGGCCTGAGCAGTTCTTC,CASSGEGPEQFF
.,TRBJ2-1,.,TRBV7-8,TGTGCCAGCAGCCTTCGGACCAGGGCTTACAATGAGCAGTTCTTC,CASSLRTRAYNEQFF
few,TRBJ2-7,TRBD1,TRBV11-1,TGTGCCAGCAGCTTAGCCGGGACAGCTTACGAGCAGTACTTC,CASSLAGTAYEQYF